This passage covers 16 T cell receptor beta chains from one sample sequenced in a study of blood T cell repertoires in COVID-19. Repertoires were generated with immunoSEQ multiplex PCR, while TCRdb's copy carries only in-frame clones and drops some. The sample has some 75,000 clones, roughly 90% seen once. Material for sequencing was peripheral blood. These receptors came from a man in his 70s with active or convalescent COVID-19.

The chain couples TRBV11-2 to TRBJ1-2; 9 nucleotides line up with TRBD1. With V trimmed by 4 bases and J by 2 bases, 8 bases remained unmatched. The CDR3 covers 16 residues. CDR1 and CDR2 from the germline V gene are SGHAT and FQNNGV. Here the CDR3 reads CASSSLNRGPNYGYTF. The CDR3 coding sequence is TGTGCCAGCAGCTCTTTAAACAGGGGGCCCAACTATGGCTACACCTTC.

The DNA for the CDR3 is TGTGCCTGGAGTGTGGGGGACAGGGGGAATTCACCCCTCCACTTT. Translating gives CAWSVGDRGNSPLHF. The chain links TRBV30 to TRBJ1-6; TRBD1 aligns across 11 bases. V gave up 0 bases and J gave up 7 bases; unmatched junction bases: 2. The length of the CDR3 is 15 residues. Germline V gene sequence: CDR1 GTSNPN, CDR2 SVGIG (reference sequence).

The rearrangement uses TRBV4-1 and TRBJ1-3, with a weak D call TRBD1 (6 bases). CDR3 length: 14 amino acids. CDR1 is MGHRA, CDR2 YSYEKL, per germline. Trimming removed 4 bases at V and 2 bases at J, with 9 bases between. The CDR3 region has the DNA TGCGCCAGCAGCCGGGGGACAACTGGAAACACCATATATTTT. This codes for CASSRGTTGNTIYF.

J is TRBJ1-2 and V is TRBV19, with 10 bases fitting TRBD1. Germline V gene data show CDR1 as LNHDA and CDR2 as SQIVND (reference sequence). The CDR3 runs to 17 residues. Trimming took 3 bases from V and 5 from J; bases not matched to a gene: 12. The chain's CDR3 is CASSMPYRDRGRYGYTF. The CDR3 bases are TGTGCCAGTAGTATGCCCTACCGGGACAGGGGCAGATATGGCTACACCTTC.

In this sample, this clone turned up once. The chain recombines TRBV5-1 with TRBJ2-1; TRBD1 aligns across 9 bases. The germline CDR1 and CDR2 sequences are SGHRS and YFSETQ. V lost 4 bases and J lost 6; bases outside the gene matches: 5. CDR3 size: 14 residues. The CDR3 DNA sequence: TGCGCCAGCAGCAAGGGACAGGGAGGCAATGAGCAGTTCTTC. Amino acids: CASSKGQGGNEQFF.

The V gene is TRBV6-5, the J gene TRBJ2-5; 7 nucleotides agree with TRBD1. J was trimmed by 3 bases and V by 5 bases; bases with no gene match: 3. Germline V gene lookup returns CDR1 MNHEY and CDR2 SVGAGI. This CDR3 is 13 amino acids long. CDR3: CASSMGQKETQYF. The DNA for the CDR3 is TGTGCCAGCAGTATGGGACAGAAAGAGACCCAGTACTTC.

The chain is built from TRBV30 and TRBJ2-5; tentative D call: TRBD1 (6 bases). V was shortened by 8 bases and J by 1 base, with 17 bases between the two germline ends. The CDR3 is 14 residues long. Germline V lookup: CDR1 GTSNPN, CDR2 SVGIG (reference sequence). CDR3 region: CASRTGLTQETQYF. The DNA of the CDR3 is TGTGCCAGCCGAACAGGGTTAACCCAAGAGACCCAGTACTTC.

The count of this clone is one. V gene TRBV29-1 combines with J gene TRBJ2-4; 10 bases map to TRBD2. The CDR3 sequence is 17 residues long. The V and J ends lost 5 bases and 0 bases, in that order; junction bases with no gene match: 10. CDR1 is SQVTM and CDR2 is ANQGSEA in the germline V gene. CDR3 region: CSVSASGRGEAKNIQYF. The CDR3, as DNA: TGCAGCGTTTCGGCTAGCGGGAGAGGCGAAGCCAAAAACATTCAGTACTTC.

The CDR3 is CASSPEGGYQETQYF. Here the CDR3 DNA reads TGTGCCAGCAGCCCGGAGGGGGGGTACCAAGAGACCCAGTACTTC. This chain uses TRBV5-4 with TRBJ2-5; tentative D call: TRBD2 (7 bases). Germline V gene sequence: CDR1 SGHNT, CDR2 YYREEE (reference sequence). V was shortened by 4 bases and J by 0 bases, with 13 bases between the two germline ends. The CDR3 length is 15 residues.

This chain joins TRBV24-1 and TRBJ2-2; D is ambiguous. The V end was cut by 5 bases, the J end by 6 bases, with 9 bases between. CDR1 is KGHDR, CDR2 SFDVKD, per germline. The CDR3 contains 13 residues. Written as DNA, the CDR3 is TGTGCCACCAGTGGGGCCTACCCCGGGGAGCTGTTTTTT. It is translated as CATSGAYPGELFF.

V gene TRBV3-1 (or the pseudogene TRBV3-2) combines with J gene TRBJ1-2; the D gene is possibly TRBD1 (5 bases). V was clipped by 5 bases and J by 8 bases, with 18 bases between them. CDR3 length equals 14 residues. Germline-derived CDR1 and CDR2 are LGHDT and YNNKEL (reference sequence). CDR3 DNA: TGTGCCAGCAGCGCCCGTGGGGGGGGAAGGGGCTACACCTTC. Protein product: CASSARGGGRGYTF.

This sequence joins TRBV5-1 and TRBJ2-5; 8 bases line up with TRBD2. Germline assignment: CDR1 SGHRS and CDR2 YFSETQ. The CDR3 consists of 16 residues. V lost 7 bases to trimming and J lost 5 bases; unmatched junction nucleotides: 16. The DNA for the CDR3 is TGCGCCAGCTCGGGGGGGCCATTCATGTTTCAGGAGACCCAGTACTTC. Amino acids: CASSGGPFMFQETQYF.

The gene calls are TRBV4-1 and TRBJ2-3, with a weak D call TRBD1 (6 bases). Trimming cost V 3 bases and J 3 bases, with 10 bases left between them. The CDR3 loop spans 14 amino acids. Germline CDR1 reads MGHRA; CDR2 reads YSYEKL. This chain's CDR3 is CASSQGAGTDTQYF. The CDR3 DNA reads TGCGCCAGCAGCCAGGGGGCCGGTACAGATACGCAGTATTTT.

The genes are TRBV10-3 and TRBJ1-5, with TRBD1 matching 7 bases. The length of the CDR3 is 14 residues. With V trimmed by 3 bases and J by 4 bases, 3 bases remained unmatched. CDR1 ENHRY and CDR2 SYGVKD come from the germline V gene. CDR3 protein: CAISDGRGNQPQHF. As DNA, the CDR3 is TGTGCCATCAGTGACGGCAGGGGGAATCAGCCCCAGCATTTT.

This chain uses TRBV15 with TRBJ2-7; 8 nucleotides match TRBD1. The V gene's germline CDR1 is LNHNV and CDR2 YYDKDF (reference sequence). CDR3 length: 15 amino acids. Germline trimming cut 3 bases from V and 2 bases from J; bases unmatched to any gene: 6. The CDR3: CATSRGVQGAYEQYF. In DNA, the CDR3 is TGTGCCACCAGCAGGGGAGTACAGGGGGCCTACGAGCAGTACTTC.

The genes are TRBV27 and TRBJ2-3; 9 bases match TRBD1. V was clipped by 7 bases and J by 3 bases; unmatched bases: 5. The CDR3 length is 14 residues. In germline, CDR1 is MNHEY, CDR2 SMNVEV (reference sequence). The CDR3, as DNA: TGTGCCAGCAAATCGGGACAGGGTACAGATACGCAGTATTTT. Residues: CASKSGQGTDTQYF.